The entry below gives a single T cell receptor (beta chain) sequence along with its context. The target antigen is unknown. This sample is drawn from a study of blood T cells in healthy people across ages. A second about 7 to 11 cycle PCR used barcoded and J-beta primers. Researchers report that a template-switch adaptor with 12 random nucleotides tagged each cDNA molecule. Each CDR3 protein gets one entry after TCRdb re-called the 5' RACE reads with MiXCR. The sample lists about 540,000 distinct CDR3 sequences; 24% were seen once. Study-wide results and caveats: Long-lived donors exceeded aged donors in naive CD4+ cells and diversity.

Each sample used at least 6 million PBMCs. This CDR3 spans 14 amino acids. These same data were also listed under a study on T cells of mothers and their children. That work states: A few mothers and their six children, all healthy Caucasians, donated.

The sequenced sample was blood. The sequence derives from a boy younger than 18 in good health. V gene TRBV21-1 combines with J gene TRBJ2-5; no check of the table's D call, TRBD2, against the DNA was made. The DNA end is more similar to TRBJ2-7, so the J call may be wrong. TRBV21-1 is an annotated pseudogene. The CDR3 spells CASSLRDCPYEQYF. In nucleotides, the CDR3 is TGTGCCAGCAGCCTCCGGGACTGCCCCTACGAGCAGTACTTC.